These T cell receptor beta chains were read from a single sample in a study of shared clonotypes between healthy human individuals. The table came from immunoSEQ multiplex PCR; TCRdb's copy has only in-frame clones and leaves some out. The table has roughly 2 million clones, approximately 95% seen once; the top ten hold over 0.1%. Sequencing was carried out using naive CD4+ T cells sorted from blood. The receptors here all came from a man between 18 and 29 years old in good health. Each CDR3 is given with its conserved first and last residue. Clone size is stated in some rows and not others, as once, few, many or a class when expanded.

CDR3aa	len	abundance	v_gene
CASSRLAGPTDTQYF	15	.	TRBV6-5
CASSLVWFSPLHF	13	.	TRBV5-1
CAIREWDRVANEQFF	15	.	TRBV10-3
CAISDSGQGKEKLFF	15	.	TRBV10-3
CASSLGGLGAFF	12	.	TRBV7-2
CASSLGASATNEKLFF	16	.	TRBV5-1
CASSEGTGMRVTDTQYF	17	.	TRBV25-1
CASVGVTPGNTIYF	14	once	TRBV28
CASSALTGANVLTF	14	.	TRBV27
CAWSGGVDTQYF	12	.	TRBV30
CASRTSHYEQYF	12	.	TRBV30
CASSLESHEQYF	12	.	TRBV7-9
CASSHGTVAGQFF	13	.	TRBV5-1
CASSLRSDNEQFF	13	few	TRBV6-6
CASSLARSGNTIYF	14	.	TRBV28
CASSLGGYYEQYF	13	once	TRBV13
CASSSWTGGNEKLFF	15	.	TRBV6-5
CASSYQYSTYEQYF	14	.	TRBV6-5
CSARALEDTQYF	12	.	TRBV29-1
CASSLDPGELFF	12	.	TRBV5-1
CASGETQYF	9	.	TRBV2
CASSLNAGVGEKLFF	15	.	TRBV7-2
CASGPTQGTGAYNSPLHF	18	.	TRBV19
CASSYGGSGNTIYF	14	.	TRBV6-6
CASSLVGASGRRNEQFF	17	.	TRBV7-2
CSASLSGTQYF	11	.	TRBV20-1
CASRQGTPTDTQYF	14	.	TRBV28
CASSQTGFQPQHF	13	.	TRBV28
CASSGSRAGYGYTF	14	once	TRBV2
CAWSAGLLAKNIQYF	15	.	TRBV30
CASRPGGTALYEQYF	15	.	TRBV6-5
CASSLVVGGPDTQYF	15	.	TRBV5-1
CASSLGLQGTMNTEAFF	17	.	TRBV5-1
CASSVGTGNYGYTF	14	once	TRBV7-9
CASSPGTGGQETQYF	15	.	TRBV11-3
CASSRIDGTPDGIVRSPLHF	20	.	TRBV5-4
CATSILAGGSSEQYF	15	.	TRBV15
CASSYGGAGENEQFF	15	once	TRBV6-5
CASSPGPGGYGYTF	14	.	TRBV7-6
CASSFGVGSPLHF	13	.	TRBV7-9
CASSPRDREFNTDTQYF	17	.	TRBV5-4
CASRRWGRNTGELFF	15	.	TRBV2
CASSEQGSNQPQHF	14	.	TRBV6-1
CASAGGLSRFEQYF	14	once	TRBV2
CSVVPGSNEKLFF	13	.	TRBV29-1